A single sample is the source of the 18 T cell receptor beta chains below, sequenced in a study of T-cell memory formation after mild COVID-19 (dated by TCRdb to the early 2020s). To prepare the library, 5' RACE was applied. Reads for this sample came from an Illumina NovaSeq 6000. Clones were called with MiXCR by TCRdb after fastp trimmed the public reads at Q25, and only in-frame beta chains were retained. Rows with one shared CDR3 protein collapse into an entry with the most common genes and DNA. In all, the sample holds 350,000 to 450,000 distinct CDR3 sequences, and around 28% of those were seen once. The top ten constitute approximately 13% of the sample. Sequenced input: PBMCs or a T cell subset sorted from them (not recorded which). Source of these receptors: an adult woman who had mild COVID-19 (a few samples of this study predate the infection). The sample titles of this study are shuffled in the database, so cell type and time point are left out; the donor was told from shared clones.

This clonotype has a handful of counts. The V gene is TRBV20-1, the J gene TRBJ2-7; 14 bases map to TRBD2. V dropped 6 bases and J dropped 2; count of bases not matched to a gene: 9. The CDR3 covers 16 residues. Germline V CDR1 and CDR2: DFQATT, SNEGSKA (reference sequence). The CDR3 loop is CSAGTSGSPRPYEQYF. The CDR3 DNA follows: TGCAGTGCAGGGACTAGCGGGAGCCCCCGTCCCTACGAGCAGTACTTC.

This clonotype was observed a few times. The chain links TRBV30 to TRBJ2-7, with TRBD2 matching over 9 bases. Trimming took 0 bases from V and 7 from J; bases not matched to a gene: 13. CDR3 length: 16 residues. Per the germline V gene, CDR1 is GTSNPN and CDR2 is SVGIG (reference sequence). CDR3 in DNA: TGTGCCTGGAGTGTCGGAGCAGGCGGGGGGGCAAGGGAGCAGTACTTC. Its translation is CAWSVGAGGGAREQYF.

The genes are TRBV4-1 and TRBJ2-7; tentatively, D is TRBD2 (7 bases). Trimming removed 1 base at V and 3 bases at J, with 13 bases between. The CDR3 consists of 15 residues. The germline V gene encodes CDR1 MGHRA and CDR2 YSYEKL. Here the CDR3 reads CASSQGEGVLYEQYF. The CDR3 bases are TGCGCCAGCAGCCAAGGGGAGGGGGTCCTCTACGAGCAGTACTTC.

CDR3 protein: CASRLGRGEKNIQYF. Here the CDR3 DNA reads TGTGCCAGCAGGTTGGGCAGGGGTGAGAAAAACATTCAGTACTTC. This chain connects TRBV11-2 to TRBJ2-4; D is perhaps TRBD1 (6 bases). Trimming removed 6 bases from V and 4 bases from J, with 16 bases in between. Germline V gives CDR1 SGHAT, CDR2 FQNNGV. The CDR3 covers 15 residues.

The V gene is TRBV30, the J gene TRBJ1-2; TRBD1 aligns across 9 bases. The CDR3 has 15 residues. With 8 bases clipped from V and 2 bases from J, the junction kept 12 bases outside the gene matches. Germline-derived CDR1 and CDR2 are GTSNPN and SVGIG (reference sequence). CDR3 sequence: CAGPRTGAGNYGYTF. The CDR3, as DNA: TGTGCCGGACCCCGGACAGGGGCAGGAAACTATGGCTACACCTTC. Variable domain in full (rest from reference TRBV30 and TRBJ1-2): SQTIHQWPATLVQPVGSPLSLECTVEGTSNPNLYWYRQAAGRGLQLLFYSVGIGQISSEVPQNLSASRPQDRQFILSSKKLLLSDSGFYLCAGPRTGAGNYGYTFGSGTRLTVV.

Only a few counts were recorded for this clonotype. The chain recombines TRBV6-2 or TRBV6-3 with TRBJ2-1; D is unclear. Per the germline V gene, CDR1 is MNHEY and CDR2 is SVGEGT. The CDR3 contains 14 residues. V was shortened by 0 bases and J by 3 bases, with 6 bases between the two germline ends. DNA of the CDR3: TGTGCCAGCAGTTACTCGACGATCTACAATGAGCAGTTCTTC. Its translation is CASSYSTIYNEQFF.

This clonotype was counted a few times. V gene TRBV7-6 combines with J gene TRBJ1-3; D not resolved. This CDR3 contains 16 residues. CDR1 is SGHVS, CDR2 FNYEAQ, per germline. The V and J ends lost 5 bases and 0 bases respectively, with 14 bases between them. The CDR3 spells CASSRTLDLSGNTIYF. CDR3 DNA sequence: TGTGCCAGCAGCCGGACCTTAGACCTCTCTGGAAACACCATATATTTT. Looking up the rest from reference TRBV7-6 and TRBJ1-3 gives the full variable domain: GAGVSQSPRYKVTKRGQDVALRCDPISGHVSLYWYRQALGQGPEFLTYFNYEAQQDKSGLPNDRFSAERPEGSISTLTIQRTEQRDSAMYRCASSRTLDLSGNTIYFGEGSWLTVV.

This chain connects TRBV9 to TRBJ1-1, with unresolved D. CDR1 is SGDLS, CDR2 YYNGEE, per germline. V lost 4 bases to trimming and J lost 0 bases, with 13 bases between them. The CDR3 runs 15 residues. The CDR3 reads CASSPPGAMNTEAFF. CDR3 sequence (DNA): TGTGCCAGCAGCCCCCCTGGAGCTATGAACACTGAAGCTTTCTTT. The variable domain in full, with the rest retrieved from reference TRBV9 and TRBJ1-1, is DSGVTQTPKHLITATGQRVTLRCSPRSGDLSVYWYQQSLDQGLQFLIQYYNGEERAKGNILERFSAQQFPDLHSELNLSSLELGDSALYFCASSPPGAMNTEAFFGQGTRLTVV.

There are many counts of this clonotype. This sequence joins TRBV27 and TRBJ2-3; D is possibly TRBD2 (7 bases). V was trimmed by 4 bases and J by 11 bases, leaving 10 bases between them. The germline gives CDR1 MNHEY, CDR2 SMNVEV (reference sequence). This CDR3 contains 11 residues. This chain's CDR3 is CASSWRGRQYF. The DNA for the CDR3 is TGTGCCAGCAGTTGGCGGGGGCGGCAGTATTTT.

V usage is TRBV19 and J usage is TRBJ2-1; 11 bases align to TRBD2. The germline V gene encodes CDR1 LNHDA and CDR2 SQIVND (reference sequence). V was pared by 5 bases and J by 3 bases, with 9 bases of the junction left unmatched. The CDR3 length is 17 residues. CDR3 bases: TGTGCCAGTAGTCGTAGCGGGGGGGCCGGGCTCTACAATGAGCAGTTCTTC. Protein: CASSRSGGAGLYNEQFF. Full variable domain (rest looked up from reference TRBV19 and TRBJ2-1): DGGITQSPKYLFRKEGQNVTLSCEQNLNHDAMYWYRQDPGQGLRLIYYSQIVNDFQKGDIAEGYSVSREKKESFPLTVTSAQKNPTAFYLCASSRSGGAGLYNEQFFGPGTRLTVL.

This clonotype was observed a few times. The chain is built from TRBV7-9 and TRBJ2-3; 11 bases fit TRBD2. Looked up from germline, CDR1 is SEHNR and CDR2 is FQNEAQ (reference sequence). V gave up 5 bases and J gave up 3 bases; unmatched junction bases: 16. The CDR3 covers 19 residues. CDR3 bases: TGTGCCAGCAGCCCCCACACGGGTCTAGCGGGGGGACTAACAGATACGCAGTATTTT. Translated: CASSPHTGLAGGLTDTQYF.

The chain is built from TRBV30 and TRBJ1-2; the D gene is possibly TRBD1 (6 bases). Trimming removed 3 bases from V and 7 bases from J, with 15 bases in between. CDR1 and CDR2 (germline): GTSNPN, SVGIG (reference sequence). CDR3 length: 13 residues. The CDR3 loop reads CAWRPTGAGGYTF. The CDR3 DNA reads TGTGCCTGGAGGCCGACAGGCGCCGGTGGCTACACCTTC.

CDR3 bases: TGTGCCAGCAGCTCTTCGGGTCCAGATACGCAGTATTTT. It encodes CASSSSGPDTQYF. The chain combines TRBV12-3 or TRBV12-4 with TRBJ2-3; D ambiguous. Between the trimmed V and J ends, which lost 6 bases and 4 bases, there was a span of 11 bases. The CDR3 extends over 13 amino acids.

There are a few counts of this clonotype. The rearrangement links TRBV2 to TRBJ2-1; TRBD1 matches at 7 bases. The CDR3 extends over 16 amino acids. From germline, CDR1 is SNHLY and CDR2 FYNNEI. J gave up 7 bases and V 8 bases, and 17 bases lay outside the gene matches. CDR3 sequence reads: CASATIPGQQNNEQFF. DNA for the CDR3: TGTGCCAGCGCCACCATACCGGGACAGCAAAATAATGAGCAGTTCTTC.

The chain links TRBV7-2 to TRBJ2-6, with D perhaps matching TRBD1 or TRBD2 (5 bases each). Per the germline V gene, CDR1 is SGHTA and CDR2 is FQGNSA. Trimming stripped 4 bases from V and 0 bases from J, with 16 bases between. The CDR3 has 18 residues. The CDR3 protein is CASSSAGTDVSGANVLTF. For the CDR3, the DNA is TGTGCCAGCAGCTCCGCCGGGACGGATGTCTCTGGGGCCAACGTCCTGACTTTC.

This clonotype was found a few times. This sequence joins TRBV30 and TRBJ2-3; tentatively, D is TRBD1 (6 bases). The germline V gene encodes CDR1 GTSNPN and CDR2 SVGIG (reference sequence). The ends were cut back, 0 bases at V and 3 bases at J, with 19 bases in the middle. This CDR3 is built from 17 residues. Here the CDR3 reads CAWSVWLGAGGTDTQYF. For the CDR3, the DNA is TGTGCCTGGAGTGTATGGTTGGGGGCGGGTGGAACAGATACGCAGTATTTT.

The gene calls are TRBV6-2 or TRBV6-3 and TRBJ2-2; D gene unclear. The CDR3 covers 14 residues. Per the germline V gene, CDR1 is MNHEY and CDR2 is SVGEGT. Trimming took 5 bases from V and 3 from J, leaving 10 bases between them. The CDR3 DNA reads TGTGCCAGCAGTGGCGGCAGCGACACCGGGGAGCTGTTTTTT. This codes for CASSGGSDTGELFF.

The chain couples TRBV27 to TRBJ1-2; tentative D call: TRBD1 (5 bases). The V end was cut by 5 bases, the J end by 4 bases, with 11 bases between. The CDR3 is 13 amino acids. Germline V lookup: CDR1 MNHEY, CDR2 SMNVEV (reference sequence). CDR3 sequence reads: CASSQGMGYGYTF. CDR3 nucleotide sequence: TGTGCCAGCAGTCAGGGAATGGGCTATGGCTACACCTTC.